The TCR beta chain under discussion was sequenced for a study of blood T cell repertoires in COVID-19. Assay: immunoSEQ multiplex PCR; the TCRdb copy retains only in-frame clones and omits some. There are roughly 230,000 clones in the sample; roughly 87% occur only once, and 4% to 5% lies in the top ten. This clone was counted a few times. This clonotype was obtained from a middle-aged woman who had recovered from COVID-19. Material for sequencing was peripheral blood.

The CDR3 loop reads CASSSRTETYGYTF. The CDR3 DNA is TGTGCCAGCAGCTCTCGGACAGAAACCTATGGCTACACCTTC. The chain is built from TRBV7-2 and TRBJ1-2; a weak D match, TRBD1 (6 bases). The CDR3 is made up of 14 amino acids. V lost 4 bases to trimming and J lost 4 bases, with 13 bases between them. The germline CDR1 and CDR2 sequences are SGHTA and FQGNSA.